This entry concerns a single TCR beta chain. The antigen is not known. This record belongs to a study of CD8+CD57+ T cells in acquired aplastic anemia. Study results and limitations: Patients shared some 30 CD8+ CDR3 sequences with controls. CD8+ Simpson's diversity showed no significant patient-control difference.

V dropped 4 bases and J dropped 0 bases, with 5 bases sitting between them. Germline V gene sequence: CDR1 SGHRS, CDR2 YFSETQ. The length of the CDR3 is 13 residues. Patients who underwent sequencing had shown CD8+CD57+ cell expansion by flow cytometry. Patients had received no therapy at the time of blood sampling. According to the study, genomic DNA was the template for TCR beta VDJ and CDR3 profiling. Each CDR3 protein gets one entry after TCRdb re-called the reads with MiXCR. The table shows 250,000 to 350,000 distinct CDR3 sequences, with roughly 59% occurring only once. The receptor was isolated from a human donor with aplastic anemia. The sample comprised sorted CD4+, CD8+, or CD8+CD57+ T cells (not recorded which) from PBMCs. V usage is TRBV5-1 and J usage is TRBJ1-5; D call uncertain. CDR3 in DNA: TGCGCCAGCAGCCAGTATAGCAATCAGCCCCAGCATTTT. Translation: CASSQYSNQPQHF.